Given below is one TCR beta chain in context. These data originate in a study of blood T cell repertoires in COVID-19. Study-level information: Acute and convalescent COVID-19 specimens originated in the United States, Italy and Spain. From T cells, B-cell-depleted T cells, or PBMCs came the material, which was cDNA or gDNA.

The length of the CDR3 is 14 residues. Trimming took 7 bases from V and 4 from J, leaving 19 bases between them. Germline V CDR1 and CDR2: SQVTM, ANQGSEA. Original data processing: Cell counts per sample came from amplifying reference gene primers. Generated by immunoSEQ multiplex PCR, the TCRdb table keeps only in-frame clones and is missing some. D and trimming come from the DNA, and the V and J calls and clone size come from that table. The sample carries more than 110,000 clones, about 88% recorded once. The rearrangement links TRBV29-1 to TRBJ1-1; a possible D gene is TRBD1 (5 bases). Sequenced material: peripheral blood. This clonotype originated in a human donor in a cohort sampled during active COVID-19. The DNA of the CDR3 is TGCAGCGCTCCTATCGGGGGGTCTGGCACTGAAGCTTTCTTT. This codes for CSAPIGGSGTEAFF.